These T cell receptor beta chains were read from a single sample in a study of blood T cell repertoires in COVID-19. Some clones are missing from TCRdb's copy, which holds only in-frame ones; the method was immunoSEQ multiplex PCR. The sample carries hundreds of thousands of clones, roughly 90% recorded once. The specimen sequenced was peripheral blood. The source of these receptors is a woman aged 45-65 years with active or convalescent COVID-19. The CDR3 runs from the conserved cysteine through the conserved F or W. The D gene is left open where the match is weak. A clone size is listed for some rows: how often the clone was seen (once, few, many), or a class if it is expanded.

>TRBV7-9|-|TRBJ1-4|-
TGTGCCAGCAGCTTAAGGGGTTCGAGCGAAAAACTGTTTTTT
CASSLRGSSEKLFF
>TRBV5-1|TRBD2|TRBJ2-7|-
TGCGCCAGCAGCTTGAGGTGGGAGGGGTCCGAGCAGTACTTC
CASSLRWEGSEQYF
>TRBV6-5|-|TRBJ2-7|-
TGTGCCAGCAGTTATGGGGGGGCGAACAACGAGCAGTACTTC
CASSYGGANNEQYF
>TRBV27|-|TRBJ2-1|-
TGTGCCAGCAGTTTACGAGTAAACAATGAGCAGTTCTTC
CASSLRVNNEQFF
>TRBV5-4|-|TRBJ2-1|-
TGTGCCAGCAGCTCCCACGGACACAGCTCCTACAATGAGCAGTTCTTC
CASSSHGHSSYNEQFF
>TRBV12-5|-|TRBJ1-4|-
TGTGCTAGTGGTTCGGGACTGAGAAATGAAAAACTGTTTTTT
CASGSGLRNEKLFF
>TRBV5-4|-|TRBJ1-1|-
TGTGCCAGCACCCGAAGGGCGGGTAACACTGAAGCTTTCTTT
CASTRRAGNTEAFF
>TRBV30|TRBD2|TRBJ2-1|-
TGTGCCTGGAGTGGGCTAGCGGGCAATGAGCAGTTCTTC
CAWSGLAGNEQFF
>TRBV15|-|TRBJ1-1|-
TGTGCCACCAGCAGAGTGAGTCTCCGTTGGGAAGCTTTCTTT
CATSRVSLRWEAFF
>TRBV7-9|TRBD1|TRBJ1-1|-
TGTGCCAGCAGCTTACAGGGGGCGGCTGACACTGAAGCTTTCTTT
CASSLQGAADTEAFF
>TRBV5-6|-|TRBJ2-4|few
TGTGCCAGCAGCCCCGAACTCCCCGTAGAAAACATTCAGTACTTC
CASSPELPVENIQYF
>TRBV3-1/TRBV3-2|TRBD2|TRBJ2-4|-
TGTGCCAGCAGCCAACGGGGGGGCGGTTCCAAAAACATTCAGTACTTC
CASSQRGGGSKNIQYF
>TRBV7-2|-|TRBJ1-1|-
TGTGCCAGCGGCATGGACTTGAACACTGAAGCTTTCTTT
CASGMDLNTEAFF
>TRBV7-8|TRBD2|TRBJ2-7|-
TGTGCCAGCAGCCGGGGCCCCCGACTAGCTGCCTACGAGCAGTACTTC
CASSRGPRLAAYEQYF
>TRBV11-1|-|TRBJ1-4|-
TGTGCCAGCAGCTCGTCGACTGTTGGAAAACTGTTTTTT
CASSSSTVGKLFF
>TRBV28|TRBD2|TRBJ2-7|-
TGTGCCAGCAGGCCCCGCTCAGGGGTAGCGGGACCTTTTTCCTACGAGCAGTACTTC
CASRPRSGVAGPFSYEQYF
>TRBV2|TRBD1|TRBJ1-1|-
TGTGCCACTGGAAGACAGGGTTTTGACACTGAAGCTTTCTTT
CATGRQGFDTEAFF